The T cell receptor (beta chain) under discussion was sequenced for a study of cytomegalovirus exposure and HLA in healthy donors. The study's findings and limits: An ancestry cluster, one associated with Asian ancestry, reportedly showed fewer N-insertions than the approximately 670-donor mean in a later analysis. Listed as cytomegalovirus-associated were 150 or so TCR beta chains. Being productive about 87% or about 30% of the time was typical of most TCR beta V segments in an earlier analysis. Researchers left out some V segments, among them TRBV6-2 and TRBV6-3, as indistinguishable.

Only one count was recorded for this clone. Its antigen is unknown. The CDR3 is made up of 15 amino acids. Deletions cut 4 bases from V and 2 bases from J, with 11 bases between. Germline lookup yields CDR1 MGHDK and CDR2 SYGVNS. The PCR had 60 Vbeta and 13 Jbeta primers. Data came from immunoSEQ multiplex PCR; TCRdb stores just in-frame clones and leaves some out. The profile shows 200,000 to 250,000 clones, just under 85% of them singletons. The receptor was isolated from a woman aged 40-49 years in good health and CMV-seronegative. The specimen sequenced was PBMCs. V gene TRBV25-1 combines with J gene TRBJ1-4, with a tentative D call TRBD1 (6 bases). The CDR3 here is CASSVTGTTNEKLFF. CDR3 DNA: TGTGCCAGCAGTGTTACAGGGACCACTAATGAAAAACTGTTTTTT.